The next 25 T cell receptor beta chains were all read from a single sample in a study of cytomegalovirus exposure and HLA in healthy donors (dated by TCRdb to about 2017). The library was built by means of the immunoSEQ multiplex PCR assay. The multiplex PCR relied on a mix of 60 forward primers for TCR Vbeta segments and 13 reverse primers for TCR Jbeta segments. TCRdb holds this immuneACCESS table with in-frame rearrangements only. Some clones are missing; in checked studies, unresolved V genes explain under half, and the rest has no known cause. For this sample the table gives 200,000 or so clones, of which over 75% were detected only once. The top ten clonotypes cover 1% to 1.5% of the sample. Sequencing input: PBMCs. These receptors originate from a human donor in good health.

J is TRBJ2-2 and V is TRBV28; 8 bases map to TRBD1. Trimming removed 5 bases from V and 6 bases from J; junction bases left unmatched: 8. The V gene's germline CDR1 is MDHEN and CDR2 SYDVKM. The CDR3 runs 15 residues. Here the CDR3 reads CASSLRRTGSGELFF. CDR3 DNA sequence: TGTGCCAGCAGTCTCCGCCGGACAGGGTCCGGGGAGCTGTTTTTT.

The V gene is TRBV7-8, the J gene TRBJ2-3, with 11 bases matching TRBD2. The length of the CDR3 is 17 residues. Trimming cost V 3 bases and J 3 bases; bases outside gene matches: 8. Looked up from germline, CDR1 is SGHVS and CDR2 is FQNEAQ. The CDR3 reads CASSFRSTSGSTDTQYF. CDR3 sequence (DNA): TGTGCCAGCAGCTTCCGAAGTACTAGCGGGAGTACAGATACGCAGTATTTT. The variable domain in full, with the rest retrieved from reference TRBV7-8 and TRBJ2-3, is GAGVSQSPRYKVAKRGQDVALRCDPISGHVSLFWYQQALGQGPEFLTYFQNEAQLDKSGLPSDRFFAERPEGSVSTLKIQRTQQEDSAVYLCASSFRSTSGSTDTQYFGPGTRLTVL.

This clone was seen only a few times. The chain has TRBV4-1 and TRBJ1-2, with D possibly being TRBD1 (5 bases). Trimming took off 2 bases at V and 1 base at J, with 8 bases between the two ends. This CDR3 comprises 14 residues. Germline-derived CDR1 and CDR2 are MGHRA and YSYEKL. The CDR3 is CASSQLDSNYGYTF. CDR3 nucleotide sequence: TGCGCCAGCAGCCAACTCGACAGTAACTATGGCTACACCTTC.

CDR3 DNA sequence: TGTGCCAGCGCCACCGGGAGATATGGCTACACCTTC. This encodes CASATGRYGYTF. The chain is built from TRBV6-5 and TRBJ1-2, with D hard to call. CDR3 size: 12 residues. Trimming removed 8 bases from V and 5 bases from J, with 12 bases in between. Germline V gene data show CDR1 as MNHEY and CDR2 as SVGAGI.

The chain is built from TRBV30 and TRBJ2-7; 10 bases are a match to TRBD1. There are 15 residues in the CDR3. After removal of 0 bases from V and 6 bases from J, the junction contained 8 bases not matched to a gene. The germline V gene has CDR1 GTSNPN and CDR2 SVGIG (reference sequence). CDR3 nucleotides: TGTGCCTGGAGTGTTAGGACAGGGGGTCGGCTCGAGCAGTACTTC. It specifies CAWSVRTGGRLEQYF.

V and J are TRBV7-9 and TRBJ2-1; 7 bases line up with TRBD2. This CDR3 comprises 15 residues. V trimming: 5 bases; J trimming: 5 bases; junction bases outside the gene matches: 9. The germline gives CDR1 SEHNR, CDR2 FQNEAQ (reference sequence). The CDR3 coding sequence is TGTGCCAGCAGCCGTACCGGGACTAAAAACAATGAGCAGTTCTTC. Its translation is CASSRTGTKNNEQFF.

The V gene is TRBV2, the J gene TRBJ1-1, with a weak D call TRBD1 (5 bases). V was pared by 7 bases and J by 8 bases, with 17 bases between. The CDR3 sequence is 13 residues long. Germline V gives CDR1 SNHLY, CDR2 FYNNEI. CDR3 protein: CASIDSPQAEAFF. CDR3 coding DNA: TGTGCCAGCATTGACAGCCCCCAGGCAGAAGCTTTCTTT.

V is TRBV19 and J is TRBJ1-5; no definite D call. Germline values: CDR1 LNHDA, CDR2 SQIVND (reference sequence). V was trimmed by 5 bases and J by 5 bases, leaving 7 bases between them. CDR3 size: 12 residues. The CDR3 DNA sequence: TGTGCCAGTAGTGCCTACGATCAGCCCCAGCATTTT. It encodes CASSAYDQPQHF. The whole variable domain, remainder taken from reference TRBV19 and TRBJ1-5, is DGGITQSPKYLFRKEGQNVTLSCEQNLNHDAMYWYRQDPGQGLRLIYYSQIVNDFQKGDIAEGYSVSREKKESFPLTVTSAQKNPTAFYLCASSAYDQPQHFGDGTRLSIL.

The chain employs TRBV2 and TRBJ1-2; a possible D gene is TRBD1 (5 bases). The CDR3 has 13 residues. Looked up from germline, CDR1 is SNHLY and CDR2 is FYNNEI. V was clipped by 6 bases and J by 2 bases, with 10 bases between them. In DNA, the CDR3 is TGTGCCAGCAGCGCTGACAGCAACTATGGCTACACCTTC. Residues: CASSADSNYGYTF.

The V call is TRBV14, the J call TRBJ2-7; 8 bases match TRBD2. Germline trimming cut 1 base from V and 3 bases from J; bases unmatched to any gene: 11. Germline V gene lookup returns CDR1 SGHDN and CDR2 FVKESK. CDR3 size: 17 residues. The DNA for the CDR3 is TGTGCCAGCAGCCAAGGGTTCGGGAGGGCCTCCGTCTACGAGCAGTACTTC. It yields the protein CASSQGFGRASVYEQYF.

The chain is built from TRBV7-2 and TRBJ2-7, with 14 bases that match TRBD2. Germline V gene data show CDR1 as SGHTA and CDR2 as FQGNSA. The ends lost 5 bases at V and 4 bases at J; junction bases unmatched: 4. This CDR3 has 15 amino acids. CDR3 in amino acids: CASSQRLAGGYEQYF. Written as DNA, the CDR3 is TGTGCCAGCAGCCAAAGACTAGCGGGAGGGTACGAGCAGTACTTC.

The chain's CDR3 is CASSLADWRGYTF. CDR3 sequence (DNA): TGTGCCAGCAGCTTAGCTGATTGGAGGGGCTACACCTTC. The chain couples TRBV7-2 to TRBJ1-2, with D unclear. Germline CDR1 reads SGHTA; CDR2 reads FQGNSA. CDR3 size: 13 residues. Deletions cut 0 bases from V and 8 bases from J, with 10 bases between.

This clone occurred once. The gene calls are TRBV5-1 and TRBJ2-5; 7 bases are a match to TRBD2. The CDR3 loop spans 15 amino acids. Trimming at V came to 1 base and at J to 5 bases, leaving 8 bases not matched to a gene. The germline V gene encodes CDR1 SGHRS and CDR2 YFSETQ. Here the CDR3 DNA reads TGCGCCAGCAGCTTGCTAGCGGTCACATCGGAGACCCAGTACTTC. This codes for CASSLLAVTSETQYF.

In regard to this clone: Other DNA sequences from this sample encode an identical CDR3 as well. The V gene is TRBV7-3, the J gene TRBJ1-1; 7 positions agree with TRBD1. The CDR3 covers 13 residues. The germline V gene has CDR1 SGHTA and CDR2 FQGTGA. The J segment lost 4 bases and the V segment lost 3 bases, leaving 2 bases of the junction unmatched. In DNA form, the CDR3 reads TGTGCCAGCAGCTTGACAGGGAGCACTGAAGCTTTCTTT. It codes for CASSLTGSTEAFF.

J is TRBJ2-7 and V is TRBV2; the D gene is possibly TRBD2 (6 bases). Trimming cost V 8 bases and J 0 bases, with 14 bases left between them. The germline V gene has CDR1 SNHLY and CDR2 FYNNEI. The CDR3 has 14 residues. The CDR3 loop is CASRWASDSYEQYF. The CDR3 bases are TGTGCCAGCCGGTGGGCTAGCGACTCCTACGAGCAGTACTTC.

The chain is built from TRBV10-3 and TRBJ1-1; 7 bases are shared with TRBD1. CDR3 size: 13 residues. Looked up from germline, CDR1 is ENHRY and CDR2 is SYGVKD. Unmatched junction bases numbered 2, after V lost 6 bases and J lost 1 base. The CDR3 protein is CAIRGTENTEAFF. The CDR3 nucleotides read TGTGCCATCAGGGGGACAGAGAACACTGAAGCTTTCTTT.

This clone was counted a few times. The V call is TRBV6-5, the J call TRBJ1-2; 8 bases line up with TRBD1. The CDR3 length is 13 residues. Germline V gives CDR1 MNHEY, CDR2 SVGAGI. The J segment lost 3 bases and the V segment lost 8 bases, leaving 5 bases of the junction unmatched. Here the CDR3 reads CASGQGGYYGYTF. CDR3 DNA: TGTGCCAGCGGACAGGGAGGTTACTATGGCTACACCTTC.

This clone has just one count. CDR3 nucleotides: TGCGCCAGCAGCTTGAGGGGCCCTAGCGGGGATACTACTGCAGATACGCAGTATTTT. It specifies CASSLRGPSGDTTADTQYF. This sequence joins TRBV5-1 and TRBJ2-3; 9 bases align to TRBD2. CDR1 SGHRS and CDR2 YFSETQ come from the germline V gene. Unmatched junction bases numbered 16, after V lost 1 base and J lost 4 bases. The CDR3 totals 19 residues.

The CDR3 DNA reads TGTGCCAGCAGTTACTCCGGGACTAGCCCTGAAGAGCAGTACTTC. Encoded protein: CASSYSGTSPEEQYF. The J gene is TRBJ2-7, the V gene TRBV6-5, with TRBD2 matching over 9 bases. Germline loops: CDR1 MNHEY, CDR2 SVGAGI. The V segment lost 0 bases and the J segment 7 bases; nucleotides outside the gene matches: 7. CDR3 length equals 15 residues.

The chain recombines TRBV28 with TRBJ2-7; 11 bases are shared with TRBD2. The trim removed 8 bases at V and 1 base at J, leaving 4 bases unmatched. The CDR3 spans 14 residues. Germline V gene lookup returns CDR1 MDHEN and CDR2 SYDVKM. The CDR3 bases are TGTGCCAGCCAAGGGACTAGCGGTTCCTACGAGCAGTACTTC. Translating it yields CASQGTSGSYEQYF.

This rearrangement joins TRBV18 to TRBJ2-2; TRBD1 matches 11 bases. The length of the CDR3 is 16 residues. Germline CDR1 reads KGHSH; CDR2 reads LQKENI. The V gene end was trimmed by 4 bases and the J gene end by 5 bases; junction bases not matched to a gene: 6. Written as DNA, the CDR3 is TGTGCCAGCTCACTCCGGGACAGGGGGTCAACCGGGGAGCTGTTTTTT. Its translation is CASSLRDRGSTGELFF. Combining the CDR3 with reference TRBV18 and TRBJ2-2 gives the whole variable domain NAGVMQNPRHLVRRRGQEARLRCSPMKGHSHVYWYRQLPEEGLKFMVYLQKENIIDESGMPKERFSAEFPKEGPSILRIQQVVRGDSAAYFCASSLRDRGSTGELFFGEGSRLTVL.

The gene calls are TRBV5-1 and TRBJ2-3; tentatively, D is TRBD2 (6 bases). Germline CDR1 is SGHRS and CDR2 is YFSETQ. The V gene lost 0 bases and the J gene lost 0 bases, with 11 bases spanning the gap. The CDR3 spans 16 residues. CDR3 in DNA: TGCGCCAGCAGCTTGGGCGGGACTCCTAGCACAGATACGCAGTATTTT. It yields the protein CASSLGGTPSTDTQYF. Filled out from reference TRBV5-1 and TRBJ2-3, the complete variable domain reads KAGVTQTPRYLIKTRGQQVTLSCSPISGHRSVSWYQQTPGQGLQFLFEYFSETQRNKGNFPGRFSGRQFSNSRSEMNVSTLELGDSALYLCASSLGGTPSTDTQYFGPGTRLTVL.

The chain joins TRBV30 to TRBJ1-1; D is perhaps TRBD1 (5 bases). The CDR3 is 14 amino acids. CDR1 and CDR2 (germline): GTSNPN, SVGIG (reference sequence). V was cut by 0 bases and J by 0 bases, with 8 bases left in between. CDR3 protein: CAWSVKQVNTEAFF. The CDR3 region has the DNA TGTGCCTGGAGTGTAAAACAGGTGAACACTGAAGCTTTCTTT.

This chain links TRBV4-3 with TRBJ2-7; TRBD2 agrees at 8 bases. Looked up from germline, CDR1 is LGHNA and CDR2 is YSLEER. The CDR3 spans 18 residues. The V gene end was trimmed by 1 base and the J gene end by 0 bases; junction bases not matched to a gene: 11. The CDR3 DNA reads as TGCGCCAGCAGCCAAGTTAGTCCAAGCGGGAGTTACTCCTACGAGCAGTACTTC. Its protein is CASSQVSPSGSYSYEQYF.

The chain employs TRBV7-3 and TRBJ2-1, with 11 bases fitting TRBD2. Trimming at V came to 5 bases and at J to 3 bases, leaving 6 bases not matched to a gene. CDR3 length: 16 residues. Germline V gene sequence: CDR1 SGHTA, CDR2 FQGTGA. The CDR3 coding sequence is TGTGCCAGCAGCAGCCAAGGGACTAGCGGCTACAATGAGCAGTTCTTC. This sequence encodes CASSSQGTSGYNEQFF.